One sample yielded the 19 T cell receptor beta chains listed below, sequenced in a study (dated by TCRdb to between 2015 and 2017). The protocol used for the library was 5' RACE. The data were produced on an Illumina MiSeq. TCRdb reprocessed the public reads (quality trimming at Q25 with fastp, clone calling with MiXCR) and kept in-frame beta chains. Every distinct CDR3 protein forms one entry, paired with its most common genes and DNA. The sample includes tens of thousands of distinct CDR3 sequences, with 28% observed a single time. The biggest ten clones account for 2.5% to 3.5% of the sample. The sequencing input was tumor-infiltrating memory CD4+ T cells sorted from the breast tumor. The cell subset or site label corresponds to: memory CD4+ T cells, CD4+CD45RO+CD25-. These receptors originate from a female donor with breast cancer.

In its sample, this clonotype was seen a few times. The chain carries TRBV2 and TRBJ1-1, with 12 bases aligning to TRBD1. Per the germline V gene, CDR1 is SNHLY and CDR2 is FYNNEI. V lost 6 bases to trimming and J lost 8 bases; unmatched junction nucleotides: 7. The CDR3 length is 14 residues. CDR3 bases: TGTGCCAGCAGGGGGACAGGGGGCGTAAGGGAAGCTTTCTTT. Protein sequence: CASRGTGGVREAFF.

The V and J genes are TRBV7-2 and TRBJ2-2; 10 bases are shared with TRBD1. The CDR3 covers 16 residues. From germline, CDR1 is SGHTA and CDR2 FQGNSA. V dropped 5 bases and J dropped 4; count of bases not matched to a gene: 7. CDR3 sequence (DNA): TGTGCCAGCAGCCCTCGGACAGGGGGAGGCACCGGGGAGCTGTTTTTT. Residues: CASSPRTGGGTGELFF.

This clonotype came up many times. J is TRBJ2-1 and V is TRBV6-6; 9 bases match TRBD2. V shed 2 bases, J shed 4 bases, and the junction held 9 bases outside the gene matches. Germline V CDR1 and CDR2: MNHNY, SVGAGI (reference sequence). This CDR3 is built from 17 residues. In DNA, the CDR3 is TGTGCCAGCAGTTACCTCCTGACTAGCGGAATGTACAATGAGCAGTTCTTC. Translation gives CASSYLLTSGMYNEQFF.

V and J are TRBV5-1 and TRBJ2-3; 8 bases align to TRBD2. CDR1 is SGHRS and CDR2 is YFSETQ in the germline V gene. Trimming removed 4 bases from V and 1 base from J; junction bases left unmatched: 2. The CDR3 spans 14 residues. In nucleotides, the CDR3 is TGCGCCAGCAGCCCAGCGGGGGGCACAGATACGCAGTATTTT. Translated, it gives CASSPAGGTDTQYF. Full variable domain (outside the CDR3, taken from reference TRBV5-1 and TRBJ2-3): KAGVTQTPRYLIKTRGQQVTLSCSPISGHRSVSWYQQTPGQGLQFLFEYFSETQRNKGNFPGRFSGRQFSNSRSEMNVSTLELGDSALYLCASSPAGGTDTQYFGPGTRLTVL.

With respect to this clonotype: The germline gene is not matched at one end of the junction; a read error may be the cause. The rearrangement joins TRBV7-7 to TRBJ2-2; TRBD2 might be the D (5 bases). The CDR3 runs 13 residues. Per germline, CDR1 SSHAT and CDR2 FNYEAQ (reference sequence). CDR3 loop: CASSLGRGGELFF. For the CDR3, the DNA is TGTGCTAGCAGCTTAGGACGGGGCGGGGAGCTGTTTTTT. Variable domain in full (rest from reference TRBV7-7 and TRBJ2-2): GAGVSQSPRYKVTKRGQDVTLRCDPISSHATLYWYQQALGQGPEFLTYFNYEAQPDKSGLPSDRFSAERPEGSISTLTIQRTEQRDSAMYRCASSLGRGGELFFGEGSRLTVL.

As DNA, the CDR3 is TGTGCCAGCAGTTTTCGGGAGAGGCGAATGTACCAAGAGACCCAGTACTTC. This codes for CASSFRERRMYQETQYF. This chain uses TRBV6-2 or TRBV6-3 with TRBJ2-5; D possibly corresponds to TRBD2 (6 bases). V lost 4 bases and J lost 0, with 18 bases in between. The CDR3 totals 17 residues. Per the germline V gene, CDR1 is MNHEY and CDR2 is SVGEGT.

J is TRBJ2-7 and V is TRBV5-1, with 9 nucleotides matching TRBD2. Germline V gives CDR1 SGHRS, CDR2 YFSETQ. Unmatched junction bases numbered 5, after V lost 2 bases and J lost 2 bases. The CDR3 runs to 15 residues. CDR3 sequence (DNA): TGCGCCAGCAGCTTCTTAGCGGGAGAGGCCTACGAGCAGTACTTC. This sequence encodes CASSFLAGEAYEQYF.

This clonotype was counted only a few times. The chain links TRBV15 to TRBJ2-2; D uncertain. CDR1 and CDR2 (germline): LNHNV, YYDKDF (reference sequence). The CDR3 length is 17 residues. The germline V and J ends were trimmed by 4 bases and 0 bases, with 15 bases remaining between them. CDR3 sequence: CATSIRPPRANTGELFF. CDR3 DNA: TGTGCCACCAGCATAAGACCCCCCCGGGCGAACACCGGGGAGCTGTTTTTT.

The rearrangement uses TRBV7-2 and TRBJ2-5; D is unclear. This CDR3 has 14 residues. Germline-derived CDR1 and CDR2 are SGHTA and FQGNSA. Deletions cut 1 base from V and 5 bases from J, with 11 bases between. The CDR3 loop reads CASSLDPSTETQYF. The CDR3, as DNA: TGTGCCAGCAGCTTAGACCCCTCCACGGAGACCCAGTACTTC.

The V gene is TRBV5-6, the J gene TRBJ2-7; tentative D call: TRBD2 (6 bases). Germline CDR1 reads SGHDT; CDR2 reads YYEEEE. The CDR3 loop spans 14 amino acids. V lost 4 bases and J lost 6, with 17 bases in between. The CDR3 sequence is CASSVGTSTCEQYF. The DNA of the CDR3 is TGTGCCAGCAGCGTTGGGACTTCCACCTGCGAGCAGTACTTC.

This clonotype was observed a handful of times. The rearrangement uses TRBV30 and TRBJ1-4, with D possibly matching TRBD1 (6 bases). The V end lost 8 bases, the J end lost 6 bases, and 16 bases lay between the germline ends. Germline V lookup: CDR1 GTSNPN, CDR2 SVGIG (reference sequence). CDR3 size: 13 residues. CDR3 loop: CAGSNRVHEKLFF. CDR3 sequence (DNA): TGTGCCGGATCAAACAGGGTGCATGAAAAACTGTTTTTT.

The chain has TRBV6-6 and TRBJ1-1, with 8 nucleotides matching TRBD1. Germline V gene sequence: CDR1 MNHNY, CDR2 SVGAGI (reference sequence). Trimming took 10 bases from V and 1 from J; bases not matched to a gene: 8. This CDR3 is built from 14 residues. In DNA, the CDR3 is TGTGCCACCTGTCCCGGGACAGGGAACACTGAAGCTTTCTTT. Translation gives CATCPGTGNTEAFF.

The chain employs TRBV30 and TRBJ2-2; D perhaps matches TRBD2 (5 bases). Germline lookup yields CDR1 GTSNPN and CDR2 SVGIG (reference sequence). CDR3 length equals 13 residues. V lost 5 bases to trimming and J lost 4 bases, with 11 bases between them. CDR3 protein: CAWRGFSTGELFF. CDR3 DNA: TGTGCCTGGCGAGGGTTTAGCACCGGGGAGCTGTTTTTT.

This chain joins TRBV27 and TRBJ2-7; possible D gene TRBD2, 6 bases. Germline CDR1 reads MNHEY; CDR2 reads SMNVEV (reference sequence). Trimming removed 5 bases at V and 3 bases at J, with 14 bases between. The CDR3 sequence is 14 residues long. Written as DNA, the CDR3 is TGTGCCAGCAGTCCGGGAGCACCCCTCTACGAGCAGTACTTC. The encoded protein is CASSPGAPLYEQYF.

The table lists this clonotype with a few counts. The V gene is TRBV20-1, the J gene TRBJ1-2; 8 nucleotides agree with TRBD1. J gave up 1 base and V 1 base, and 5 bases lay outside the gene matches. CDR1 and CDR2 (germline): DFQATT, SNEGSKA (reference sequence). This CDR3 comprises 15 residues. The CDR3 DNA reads TGCAGTGCTAGAGGGGGGACAGGTGATAACTATGGCTACACCTTC. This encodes CSARGGTGDNYGYTF.

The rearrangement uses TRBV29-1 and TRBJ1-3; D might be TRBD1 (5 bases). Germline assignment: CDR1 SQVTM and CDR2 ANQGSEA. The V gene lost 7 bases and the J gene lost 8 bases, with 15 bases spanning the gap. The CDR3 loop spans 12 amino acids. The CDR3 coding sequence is TGCAGCGCAAAACTTGCGGGGGACACCATATATTTT. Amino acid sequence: CSAKLAGDTIYF.

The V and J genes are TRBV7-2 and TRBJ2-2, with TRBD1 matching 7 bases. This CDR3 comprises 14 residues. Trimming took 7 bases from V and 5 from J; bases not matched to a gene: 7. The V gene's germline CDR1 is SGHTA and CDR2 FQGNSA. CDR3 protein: CASTRQGWTGELFF. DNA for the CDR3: TGTGCCAGCACTCGACAGGGATGGACCGGGGAGCTGTTTTTT.

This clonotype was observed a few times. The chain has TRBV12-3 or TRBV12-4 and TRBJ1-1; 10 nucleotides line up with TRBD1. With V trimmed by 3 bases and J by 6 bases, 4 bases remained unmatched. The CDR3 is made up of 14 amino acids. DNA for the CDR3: TGTGCCAGCAGTTTGGGGACAGGGGCTGCTGAAGCTTTCTTT. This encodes CASSLGTGAAEAFF.

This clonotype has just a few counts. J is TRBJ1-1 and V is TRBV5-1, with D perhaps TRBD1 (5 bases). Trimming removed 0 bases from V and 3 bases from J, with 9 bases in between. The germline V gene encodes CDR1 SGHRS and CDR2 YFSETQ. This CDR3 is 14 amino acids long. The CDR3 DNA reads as TGCGCCAGCAGCTTGGCCGGAGGGGACACTGAAGCTTTCTTT. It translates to CASSLAGGDTEAFF. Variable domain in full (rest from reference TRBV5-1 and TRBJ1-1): KAGVTQTPRYLIKTRGQQVTLSCSPISGHRSVSWYQQTPGQGLQFLFEYFSETQRNKGNFPGRFSGRQFSNSRSEMNVSTLELGDSALYLCASSLAGGDTEAFFGQGTRLTVV.